The 8 T cell receptor beta chains listed next were all sequenced from one sample in a study of tumor-infiltrating lymphocytes in primary liver carcinoma. Constant-region priming of roughly 500 ng total RNA yielded TCR beta cDNA. Investigators got TCR beta libraries out of three nested multiplex PCR rounds, done with slightly modified ARM-PCR. PCR rounds one and two used TRBV1-TRBV30 forward primers with a C-beta reverse primer for approximately 11 cycles each. TCRdb reanalysed the multiplex PCR reads using MiXCR and keeps one entry per CDR3 protein. Of approximately 330,000 distinct CDR3 sequences listed, 65% are singletons. Germline DNA was also extracted, with blood RNA taken from unsorted whole blood. The sample consisted of peripheral blood. Receptor source: a man aged 35 to 55 with primary liver carcinoma and hepatitis B virus infection.

A word on this clonotype: A clone one base away is much larger, so this may be a read error. This chain connects TRBV2 to TRBJ2-4; 10 bases are shared with TRBD2. The CDR3 has 15 residues. CDR1 is SNHLY and CDR2 is FYNNEI in the germline V gene. The CDR3 is CASALAGVAKNNQYF. CDR3 DNA: TGTGCCAGCGCCCTAGCGGGGGTAGCCAAAAACAATCAGTACTTC.

The chain is built from TRBV19 and TRBJ2-5, with TRBD2 matching 7 bases. The ends lost 3 bases at V and 0 bases at J; junction bases unmatched: 1. Germline CDR1 LNHDA, CDR2 SQIVND (reference sequence). This CDR3 is built from 14 residues. CDR3 residues: CASSITSDQETQYF. The CDR3 bases are TGTGCCAGTAGTATCACTAGCGACCAAGAGACCCAGTACTTC.

This clonotype has only one observation. A clone one base away is much larger, so this may be a read error. This rearrangement joins TRBV28 to TRBJ1-2; D is uncertain. This CDR3 contains 12 residues. The germline V gene encodes CDR1 MDHEN and CDR2 SYDVKM. Trimming shortened V by 3 bases and J by 5 bases, and 7 bases separated the two germline ends. CDR3 loop: CASSFAPYGYTF. As DNA, the CDR3 is TGTGCCAGCAGTTTTGCCCCTTATGGCTACACCTTC.

Points on this clonotype: A much larger clone sits a single nucleotide away, making a read error possible. The chain uses TRBV29-1 and TRBJ2-3; no clear D gene. This CDR3 contains 13 residues. CDR1 and CDR2 (germline): SQVTM, ANQGSEA. The CDR3, as DNA: TGCAGCATTGATACTCCACTCCGGGATACGCAGTATTTT. It yields the protein CSIDTPLRDTQYF.

The chain joins TRBV5-6 to TRBJ2-5; D is perhaps TRBD2 (6 bases). Germline V CDR1 and CDR2: SGHDT, YYEEEE. The length of the CDR3 is 16 residues. The V end was cut by 0 bases, the J end by 9 bases, with 21 bases between. The CDR3 is CASSLGLGQLSLAQYF. As DNA, the CDR3 is TGTGCCAGCAGCTTGGGACTAGGCCAGCTTAGTTTGGCCCAGTACTTC.

With respect to this clonotype: A much larger clone sits a single nucleotide away, making a read error possible. V gene TRBV6-5 combines with J gene TRBJ1-6; D is uncertain. This CDR3 is built from 15 residues. Trimming pared 6 bases from V and 5 bases from J, leaving 14 bases between. Germline-derived CDR1 and CDR2 are MNHEY and SVGAGI. The CDR3 DNA is TGTGCCAGCAGCCCCATCAGGTGCGATAATTCACCCCTCCACTTT. Translating it yields CASSPIRCDNSPLHF.

This chain uses TRBV5-1 with TRBJ1-1; D gene uncertain. Germline CDR1 and CDR2: SGHRS and YFSETQ. The V gene lost 1 base and the J gene lost 0 bases, with 7 bases spanning the gap. CDR3 length equals 14 residues. The CDR3 DNA follows: TGCGCCAGCAGCTTGCGGCGAATGAACACTGAAGCTTTCTTT. Its translation is CASSLRRMNTEAFF.

The rearrangement joins TRBV12-3 or TRBV12-4 to TRBJ2-5, with D uncertain. This CDR3 contains 14 residues. V was clipped by 7 bases and J by 1 base, with 13 bases between them. CDR3 DNA: TGTGCCAGCATTACCACTGCCCCCCAAGAGACCCAGTACTTC. This sequence encodes CASITTAPQETQYF.